The 12 T cell receptor beta chains reported below all come from one sample, sequenced in a study of shared clonotypes between healthy human individuals. Sequenced by immunoSEQ multiplex PCR; TCRdb stores in-frame clones only, minus some. The data contain some 790,000 clones, 55% to 80% of them singletons. The sample taken for sequencing was memory CD4+ T cells sorted from blood. Subset in this sample: CD45RA-negative fraction. The receptors were sampled from a woman under 40 in good health.

The sample holds one count of this clone. The V and J genes are TRBV6-1 and TRBJ2-7; TRBD1 aligns across 9 bases. Germline trimming cut 4 bases from V and 12 bases from J; bases unmatched to any gene: 10. The CDR3 is 13 residues long. CDR1 and CDR2 from the germline V gene are MNHNS and SASEGT. Here the CDR3 reads CASSAQLGQGWYF. CDR3 nucleotide sequence: TGTGCCAGCAGTGCCCAACTCGGACAGGGGTGGTACTTC.

V usage is TRBV6-5 and J usage is TRBJ1-1; the D is unclear. Germline CDR1 reads MNHEY; CDR2 reads SVGAGI. The CDR3 spans 14 residues. V lost 5 bases, J lost 1 base, and 11 bases lay in between. The CDR3 loop reads CASSQFSGNTEAFF. In DNA, the CDR3 is TGTGCCAGCAGTCAGTTTAGCGGGAACACTGAAGCTTTCTTT.

The J gene is TRBJ2-3, the V gene TRBV5-1; 11 nucleotides align to TRBD2. The germline V gene has CDR1 SGHRS and CDR2 YFSETQ. The CDR3 has 17 amino acids. The junction had 7 bases not matched to a gene; V was cut back by 0 bases and J by 4 bases. This CDR3 is CASSLANLAGGADTQYF. As DNA, the CDR3 is TGCGCCAGCAGCTTGGCCAATTTAGCGGGAGGGGCAGATACGCAGTATTTT.

This clone was counted ten times or more. J is TRBJ2-5 and V is TRBV5-5; 7 positions agree with TRBD2. V lost 0 bases, J lost 5 bases, and 10 bases stayed unmatched. Germline-derived CDR1 and CDR2 are SGHKS and YYEKEE (reference sequence). The CDR3 has 16 residues. CDR3: CASSLVSWEGAETQYF. The CDR3, as DNA: TGTGCCAGCAGCTTGGTTTCGTGGGAGGGTGCGGAGACCCAGTACTTC.

In its sample, this clone was seen a few times. This sample also contains other DNA sequences that code for the same CDR3. CDR3 loop: CASSLGQSNQPQHF. The CDR3 DNA is TGTGCCAGCAGTTTGGGACAGAGCAATCAGCCCCAGCATTTT. The chain employs TRBV28 and TRBJ1-5; 7 nucleotides align to TRBD1. Germline CDR1 is MDHEN and CDR2 is SYDVKM. This CDR3 region has 14 residues. The J segment lost 1 base and the V segment lost 3 bases, leaving 0 bases of the junction unmatched.

This sequence joins TRBV19 and TRBJ2-7, with D perhaps TRBD2 (5 bases). CDR3 length: 15 residues. The V end was cut by 5 bases, the J end by 3 bases, with 17 bases between. Germline lookup yields CDR1 LNHDA and CDR2 SQIVND (reference sequence). The CDR3 bases are TGTGCCAGTAGTTTACGAGCGGCGCCAAACTACGAGCAGTACTTC. This gives the protein CASSLRAAPNYEQYF.

V usage is TRBV7-9 and J usage is TRBJ2-3; 7 positions match TRBD2. CDR1 is SEHNR and CDR2 is FQNEAQ in the germline V gene (reference sequence). The CDR3 has 16 residues. V trimming: 2 bases; J trimming: 4 bases; junction bases outside the gene matches: 9. CDR3 sequence: CASSLRGLEVPDTQYF. The CDR3 nucleotides are TGTGCCAGCAGCTTACGCGGACTAGAGGTCCCAGATACGCAGTATTTT.

The rearrangement uses TRBV13 and TRBJ1-2; tentative D call: TRBD1 (6 bases). With 1 base removed from V and 4 bases from J, the gap between germline ends came to 10 bases. Germline loops: CDR1 PRHDT, CDR2 FYEKMQ (reference sequence). CDR3 length: 14 amino acids. CDR3 nucleotide sequence: TGTGCCAGCAGCTTAGTACAGGGTACCTATGGCTACACCTTC. Translation: CASSLVQGTYGYTF.

The chain carries TRBV19 and TRBJ2-6, with 7 bases aligning to TRBD2. The germline gives CDR1 LNHDA, CDR2 SQIVND (reference sequence). The length of the CDR3 is 15 residues. Trimming at V came to 5 bases and at J to 1 base, leaving 2 bases not matched to a gene. CDR3 residues: CASSWRESGANVLTF. CDR3 DNA: TGTGCCAGTAGTTGGCGGGAGTCTGGGGCCAACGTCCTGACTTTC.

The chain links TRBV30 to TRBJ2-3; 9 bases map to TRBD2. The CDR3 covers 14 residues. Germline lookup yields CDR1 GTSNPN and CDR2 SVGIG (reference sequence). V was pared by 5 bases and J by 5 bases, with 8 bases of the junction left unmatched. This CDR3 reads CAWAGLARGDTQYF. The CDR3, as DNA: TGTGCCTGGGCGGGACTAGCTCGGGGAGATACGCAGTATTTT.

This clone came up once. The gene calls are TRBV5-4 and TRBJ1-4, with 7 bases fitting TRBD1. Trimming cost V 4 bases and J 8 bases; bases outside gene matches: 14. The germline gives CDR1 SGHNT, CDR2 YYREEE (reference sequence). This CDR3 is built from 16 residues. The CDR3 loop is CASSLTMGQITEKLFF. In DNA form, the CDR3 reads TGTGCCAGCAGCCTGACGATGGGACAGATAACCGAAAAACTGTTTTTT.

The chain carries TRBV27 and TRBJ2-5; 13 nucleotides agree with TRBD2. The J segment lost 4 bases and the V segment lost 0 bases, leaving 2 bases of the junction unmatched. CDR1 is MNHEY, CDR2 SMNVEV, per germline (reference sequence). The CDR3 is made up of 16 amino acids. The CDR3 protein is CASSLSGLAGVETQYF. The CDR3 DNA is TGTGCCAGCAGTTTATCTGGACTAGCGGGAGTAGAGACCCAGTACTTC.